This T cell receptor (beta chain) appears in the sequencing data of a study of blood T cell repertoires in COVID-19. Turning to the study itself: COVID-19 samples collected from the United States, Italy and Spain covered acute and convalescent phases.

As originally analysed: Estimation of nucleated cell counts relied on the amplification of reference gene primers. Profiled with immunoSEQ multiplex PCR; TCRdb holds only in-frame clones, not every one. V and J calls plus clone size are reproduced from that table; the DNA served to infer D and trimming. The sample has about 97,000 clones, approximately 90% seen once. After removal of 4 bases from V and 2 bases from J, the junction contained 20 bases not matched to a gene. The germline V gene has CDR1 LGHDT and CDR2 YNNKEL (reference sequence). This CDR3 spans 21 amino acids. The sample consisted of peripheral blood. V and J are TRBV3-1 (or the pseudogene TRBV3-2) and TRBJ2-1; TRBD1 matches at 10 bases. The sequence was collected from a human donor in a cohort sampled during active COVID-19. This chain's CDR3 is CASSRDRGGYRAGAPYNEQFF. The CDR3 DNA is TGTGCCAGCAGCCGGGACAGGGGAGGTTATAGAGCGGGAGCGCCCTACAATGAGCAGTTCTTC.